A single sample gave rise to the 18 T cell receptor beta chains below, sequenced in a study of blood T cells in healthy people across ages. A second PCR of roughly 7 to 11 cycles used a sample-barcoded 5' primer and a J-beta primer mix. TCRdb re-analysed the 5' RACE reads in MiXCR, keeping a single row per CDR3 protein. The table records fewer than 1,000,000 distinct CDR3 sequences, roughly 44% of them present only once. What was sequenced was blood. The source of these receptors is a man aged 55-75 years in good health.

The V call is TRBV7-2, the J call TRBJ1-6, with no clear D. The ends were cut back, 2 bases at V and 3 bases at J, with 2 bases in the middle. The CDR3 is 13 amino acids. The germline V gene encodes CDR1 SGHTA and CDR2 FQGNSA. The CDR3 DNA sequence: TGTGCCAGCAGCTTAATCTATAATTCACCCCTCCACTTT. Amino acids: CASSLIYNSPLHF. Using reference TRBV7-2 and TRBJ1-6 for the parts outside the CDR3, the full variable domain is GAGVSQSPSNKVTEKGKDVELRCDPISGHTALYWYRQSLGQGLEFLIYFQGNSAPDKSGLPSDRFSAERTGGSVSTLTIQRTQQEDSAVYLCASSLIYNSPLHFGNGTRLTVT.

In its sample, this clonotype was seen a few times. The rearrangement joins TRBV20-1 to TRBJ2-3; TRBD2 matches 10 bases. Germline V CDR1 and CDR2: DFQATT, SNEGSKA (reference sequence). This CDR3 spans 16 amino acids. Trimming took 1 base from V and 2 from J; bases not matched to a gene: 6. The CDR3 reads CSARGLAGVNTDTQYF. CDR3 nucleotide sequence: TGCAGTGCTAGAGGCCTAGCGGGGGTTAACACAGATACGCAGTATTTT.

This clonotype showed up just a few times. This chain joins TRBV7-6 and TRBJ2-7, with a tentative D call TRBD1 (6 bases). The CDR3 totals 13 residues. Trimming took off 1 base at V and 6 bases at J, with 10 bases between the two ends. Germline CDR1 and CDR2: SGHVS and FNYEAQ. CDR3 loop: CASSLVGAAEQYF. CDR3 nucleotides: TGTGCCAGCAGCTTAGTGGGGGCGGCCGAGCAGTACTTC.

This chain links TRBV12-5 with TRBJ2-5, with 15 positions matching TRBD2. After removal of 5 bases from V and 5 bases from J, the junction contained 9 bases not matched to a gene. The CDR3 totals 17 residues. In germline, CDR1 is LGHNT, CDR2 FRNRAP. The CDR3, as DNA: TGTGCTAGTGGTCCCGCCGGGACTAGCGGGGGGCCGGAGACCCAGTACTTC. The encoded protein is CASGPAGTSGGPETQYF.

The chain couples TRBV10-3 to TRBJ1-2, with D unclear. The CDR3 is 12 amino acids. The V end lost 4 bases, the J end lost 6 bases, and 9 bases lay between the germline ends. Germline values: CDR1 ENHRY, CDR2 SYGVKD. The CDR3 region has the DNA TGTGCCATCAGTGTCTCAGTGAATGGCTACACCTTC. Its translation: CAISVSVNGYTF.

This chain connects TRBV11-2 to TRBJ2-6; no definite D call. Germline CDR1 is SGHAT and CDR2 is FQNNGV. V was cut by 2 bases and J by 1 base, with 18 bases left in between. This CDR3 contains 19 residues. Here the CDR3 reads CASSLLRQAVLSGANVLTF. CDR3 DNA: TGTGCCAGCAGCTTATTACGGCAGGCCGTATTATCTGGGGCCAACGTCCTGACTTTC.

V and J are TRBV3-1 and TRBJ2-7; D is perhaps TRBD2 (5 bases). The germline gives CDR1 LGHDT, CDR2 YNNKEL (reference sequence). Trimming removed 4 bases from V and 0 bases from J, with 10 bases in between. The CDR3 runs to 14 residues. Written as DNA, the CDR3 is TGTGCCAGCAGCCGGGCAGAGGGCTCCTACGAGCAGTACTTC. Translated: CASSRAEGSYEQYF.

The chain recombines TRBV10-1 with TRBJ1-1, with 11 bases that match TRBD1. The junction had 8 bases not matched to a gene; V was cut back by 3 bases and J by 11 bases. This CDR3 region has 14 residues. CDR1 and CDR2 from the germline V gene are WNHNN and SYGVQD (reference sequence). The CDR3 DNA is TGCGCCAGCAGTGATGGGACAGGGGGACCTCGGGCTTTCTTT. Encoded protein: CASSDGTGGPRAFF.

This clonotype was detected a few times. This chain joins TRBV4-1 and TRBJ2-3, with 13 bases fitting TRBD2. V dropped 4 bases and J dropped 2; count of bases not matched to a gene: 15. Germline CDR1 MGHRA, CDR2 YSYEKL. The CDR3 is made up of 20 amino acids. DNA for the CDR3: TGCGCCAGCAGCCCAGGATCCCGGACCGGGACTAGCGGGGCCACAGATACGCAGTATTTT. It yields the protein CASSPGSRTGTSGATDTQYF.

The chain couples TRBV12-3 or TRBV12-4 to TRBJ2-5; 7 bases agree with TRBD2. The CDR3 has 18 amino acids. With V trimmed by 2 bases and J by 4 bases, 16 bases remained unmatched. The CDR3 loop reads CASSLRVAGQSSVETQYF. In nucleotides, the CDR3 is TGTGCCAGCAGTTTAAGGGTAGCGGGTCAGTCTTCAGTAGAGACCCAGTACTTC.

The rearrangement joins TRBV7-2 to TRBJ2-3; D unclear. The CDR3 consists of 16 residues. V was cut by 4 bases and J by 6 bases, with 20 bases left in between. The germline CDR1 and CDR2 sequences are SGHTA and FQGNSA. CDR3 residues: CASSSEPPFSRDTQYF. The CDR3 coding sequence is TGTGCCAGCAGCTCAGAGCCACCCTTTTCTAGGGATACGCAGTATTTT.

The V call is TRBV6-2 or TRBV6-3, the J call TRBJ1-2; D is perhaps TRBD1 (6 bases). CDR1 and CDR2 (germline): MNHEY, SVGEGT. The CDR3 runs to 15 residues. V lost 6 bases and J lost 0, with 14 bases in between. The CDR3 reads CASRKPGATNYGYTF. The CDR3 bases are TGTGCCAGCAGAAAACCGGGGGCGACTAACTATGGCTACACCTTC.

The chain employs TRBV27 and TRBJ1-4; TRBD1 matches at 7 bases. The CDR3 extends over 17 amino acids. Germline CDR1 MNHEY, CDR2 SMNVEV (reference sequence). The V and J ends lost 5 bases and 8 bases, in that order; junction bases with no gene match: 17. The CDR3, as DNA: TGTGCCAGCAGTCGCCGCCACGACTCTTCACAGGGGGAAAAACTGTTTTTT. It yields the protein CASSRRHDSSQGEKLFF.

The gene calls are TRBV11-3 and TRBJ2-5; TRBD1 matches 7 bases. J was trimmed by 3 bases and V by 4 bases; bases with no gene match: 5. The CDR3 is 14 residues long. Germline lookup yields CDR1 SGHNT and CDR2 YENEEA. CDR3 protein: CASSSQDRKETQYF. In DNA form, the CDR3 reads TGTGCCAGCAGCTCTCAGGACAGGAAAGAGACCCAGTACTTC.

This CDR3 is CASSALSGGQQFF. Here the CDR3 DNA reads TGCGCCAGCAGTGCTTTGAGCGGGGGCCAACAGTTCTTC. This chain links TRBV4-3 with TRBJ2-1, with 8 bases matching TRBD2. CDR3 length equals 13 residues. V shed 6 bases, J shed 13 bases, and the junction held 11 bases outside the gene matches. Germline V lookup: CDR1 LGHNA, CDR2 YSLEER.

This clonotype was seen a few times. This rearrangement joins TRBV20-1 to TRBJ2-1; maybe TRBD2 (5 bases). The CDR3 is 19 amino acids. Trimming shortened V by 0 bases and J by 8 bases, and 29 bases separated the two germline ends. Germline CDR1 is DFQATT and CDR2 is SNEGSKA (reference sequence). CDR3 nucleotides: TGCAGTGCTAGAGATTCTTCCAGAGGGTCGATTGCACTCGTATATGAGCAGTTCTTC. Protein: CSARDSSRGSIALVYEQFF.

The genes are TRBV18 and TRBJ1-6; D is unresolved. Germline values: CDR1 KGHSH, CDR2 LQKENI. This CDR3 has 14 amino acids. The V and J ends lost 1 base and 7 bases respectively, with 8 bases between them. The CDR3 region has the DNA TGTGCCAGCTCACCACGGGGAACAAATTCACCCCTCCACTTT. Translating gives CASSPRGTNSPLHF.

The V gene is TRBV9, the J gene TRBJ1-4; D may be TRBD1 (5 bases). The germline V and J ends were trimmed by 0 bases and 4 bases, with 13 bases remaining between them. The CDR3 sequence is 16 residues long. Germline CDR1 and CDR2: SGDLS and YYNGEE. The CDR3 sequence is CASSVGMTALNEKLFF. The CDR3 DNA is TGTGCCAGCAGCGTAGGCATGACAGCCCTTAATGAAAAACTGTTTTTT.